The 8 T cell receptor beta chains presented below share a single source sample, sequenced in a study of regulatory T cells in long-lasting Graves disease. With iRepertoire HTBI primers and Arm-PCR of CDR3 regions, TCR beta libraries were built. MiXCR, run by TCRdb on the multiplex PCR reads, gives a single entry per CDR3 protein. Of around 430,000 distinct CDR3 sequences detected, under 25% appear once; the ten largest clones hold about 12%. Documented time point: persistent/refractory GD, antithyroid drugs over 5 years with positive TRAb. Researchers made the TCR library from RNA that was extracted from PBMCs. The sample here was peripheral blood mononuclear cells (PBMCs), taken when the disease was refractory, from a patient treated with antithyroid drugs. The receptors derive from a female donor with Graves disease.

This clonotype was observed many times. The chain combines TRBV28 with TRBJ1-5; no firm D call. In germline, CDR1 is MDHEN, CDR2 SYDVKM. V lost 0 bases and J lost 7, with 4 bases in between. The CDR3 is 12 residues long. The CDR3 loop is CASSLWVQPQHF. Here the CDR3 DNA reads TGTGCCAGCAGTTTATGGGTCCAGCCCCAGCATTTT.

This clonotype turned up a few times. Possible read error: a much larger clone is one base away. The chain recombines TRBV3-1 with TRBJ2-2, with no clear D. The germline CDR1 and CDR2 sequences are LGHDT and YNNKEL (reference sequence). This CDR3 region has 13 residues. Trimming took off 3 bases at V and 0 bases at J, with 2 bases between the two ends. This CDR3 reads CASSHPNTGELFF. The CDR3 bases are TGTGCCAGCAGCCATCCGAACACCGGGGAGCTGTTTTTT.

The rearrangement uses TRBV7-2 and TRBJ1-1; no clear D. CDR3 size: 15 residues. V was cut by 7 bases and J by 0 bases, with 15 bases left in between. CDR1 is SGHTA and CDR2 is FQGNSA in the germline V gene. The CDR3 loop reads CASTPHGSLNTEAFF. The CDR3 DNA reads TGTGCCAGCACCCCACACGGGAGCCTGAACACTGAAGCTTTCTTT.

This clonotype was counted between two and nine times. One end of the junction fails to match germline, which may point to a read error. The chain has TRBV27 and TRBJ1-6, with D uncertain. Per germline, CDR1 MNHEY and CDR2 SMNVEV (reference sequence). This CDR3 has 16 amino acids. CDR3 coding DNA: TGTGCCAGCAGCCGCAGTCTCTCCTCCTATAATCCACCCCTCCACTTT. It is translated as CASSRSLSSYNPPLHF.

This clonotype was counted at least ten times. DNA for the CDR3: TGTGCCAGCAGCCACCTGCTAGGAGGGGCTGGGGAGACCCAGTACTTC. It specifies CASSHLLGGAGETQYF. The chain couples TRBV3-1 to TRBJ2-5, with TRBD2 as a possible D gene (6 bases). V was cut by 3 bases and J by 5 bases, with 19 bases left in between. The CDR3 covers 16 residues. Germline-derived CDR1 and CDR2 are LGHDT and YNNKEL (reference sequence).

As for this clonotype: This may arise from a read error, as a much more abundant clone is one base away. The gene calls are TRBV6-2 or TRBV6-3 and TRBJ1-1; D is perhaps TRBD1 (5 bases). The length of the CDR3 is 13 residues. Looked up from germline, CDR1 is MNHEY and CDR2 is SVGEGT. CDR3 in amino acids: CAGSDRMSAEAFF. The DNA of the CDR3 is TGTGCCGGCAGTGACAGAATGTCGGCTGAAGCTTTCTTT.

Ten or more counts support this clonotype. CDR3 nucleotides: TGTGCCATCAGTGAGGGTATAGCGGGTTACGAGCAGTACTTC. Translating gives CAISEGIAGYEQYF. The chain joins TRBV10-3 to TRBJ2-7; 7 bases fit TRBD2. This CDR3 has 14 amino acids. The V gene end was trimmed by 2 bases and the J gene end by 4 bases; junction bases not matched to a gene: 5. Per germline, CDR1 ENHRY and CDR2 SYGVKD.

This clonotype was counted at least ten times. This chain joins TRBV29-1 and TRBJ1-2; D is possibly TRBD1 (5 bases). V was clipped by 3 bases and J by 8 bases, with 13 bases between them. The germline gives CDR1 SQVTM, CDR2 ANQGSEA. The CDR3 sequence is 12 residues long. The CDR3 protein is CSVDFGGDGYTF. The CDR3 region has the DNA TGCAGCGTTGACTTTGGGGGGGACGGCTACACCTTC.